This entry concerns a single T cell receptor (beta chain). The data were produced by immunoSEQ multiplex PCR, yet TCRdb's version contains in-frame clones alone and is incomplete. The sample holds under 850,000 clones, approximately 88% seen once. The CDR3 contains 19 residues. The data were obtained in a study of shared T cell receptors in the human thymus. These data were also filed under a second study, of human thymus T cells. As reported in that work: Reports from related research described highly overlapping thymic repertoires among unrelated individuals.

The chain couples TRBV12-2 to TRBJ2-7; no check of the table's D call, TRBD2, against the DNA was made. TRBV12-2 is recorded as a pseudogene. Material: thymocytes. This receptor was obtained from a boy under two years old with a congenital heart defect. In DNA, the CDR3 is TGTGCAAGTCGCTTAGCGCCCCAATCCGAGGAGAGGGAACGAGACGAGCAGTACTTC. Translating it yields CASRLAPQSEERERDEQYF.